This T cell receptor (beta chain) emerged from a study of T cell repertoires in cytomegalovirus infection. Whole-study context: In public TCR beta signatures, there were indications of both CMV infection and matching HLA type. General study results and limits: Ex vivo, HLA-C-restricted CMV-specific TCR beta clonotypes prevailed over the rest of the response. Summed frequency of public TCR beta families distinguished CMV carriers with the relevant HLA.

Germline assignment: CDR1 SGHTA and CDR2 FQGNSA. The CDR3 is made up of 16 amino acids. With 5 bases clipped from V and 1 base from J, the junction kept 6 bases outside the gene matches. MiXCR, applied by TCRdb to the reads, yields one record per CDR3 protein. The repertoire has 310,000 or so distinct CDR3 sequences, roughly 25% of them found once; the top ten carry 11% to 15%. Many counts were recorded for this clonotype. Its antigen is undetermined. The material sequenced was PBMCs. The V and J genes are TRBV7-2 and TRBJ2-2; 8 positions agree with TRBD2. This receptor was obtained from a human donor in good health (CMV status not recorded). Some clones in this sample may be carry-over from other donors' samples. The CDR3 sequence is CASSRRAGENTGELFF. The DNA of the CDR3 is TGTGCCAGCAGCCGGAGAGCGGGAGAGAACACCGGGGAGCTGTTTTTT. Together with reference TRBV7-2 and TRBJ2-2, the CDR3 gives the full variable domain: GAGVSQSPSNKVTEKGKDVELRCDPISGHTALYWYRQSLGQGLEFLIYFQGNSAPDKSGLPSDRFSAERTGGSVSTLTIQRTQQEDSAVYLCASSRRAGENTGELFFGEGSRLTVL.